This is a list of T cell receptor beta chains from one sample in a study of cytomegalovirus exposure and HLA in healthy donors. Sequencing used immunoSEQ multiplex PCR; TCRdb keeps in-frame clones, though not all of them. Of more than 75,000 clones listed, 74% are singletons. What was sequenced was PBMCs. The receptors derive from a woman in her fifties or sixties in good health and CMV-seropositive. Both conserved end residues are part of each CDR3. The order of the fields is V gene, clone size, D gene, J gene, CDR3 DNA, CDR3 protein. A D gene is named only where the DNA matches it firmly. The size field is filled for only some rows; it gives once, few, many or a size class.

TRBV6-6	NA	NA	TRBJ1-5	TGTGCCAGCCGAATCCGGGACACCGATCAGCCCCAGCATTTT	CASRIRDTDQPQHF
TRBV2	NA	TRBD1	TRBJ1-2	TGTGCCAGCAGTCCCGGGACAGGGAACGGCTACACCTTC	CASSPGTGNGYTF
TRBV5-1	NA	TRBD1	TRBJ2-7	TGCGCCAGCAGCCAGGCCGGGCGGGACAGGGGTGCCTACGAGCAGTACTTC	CASSQAGRDRGAYEQYF
TRBV6-4	medium-sized	TRBD1	TRBJ1-1	TGTGCCAGCTCGCCCGGGGACAGCGGTTATGGAGCTTTCTTT	CASSPGDSGYGAFF
TRBV2	once	NA	TRBJ2-7	TGTGCCAGCAGTGAACAGGGGTTCGAGCAGTACTTC	CASSEQGFEQYF
TRBV5-1	NA	NA	TRBJ2-5	TGCGCCAGCAGCCTAGGGGGAGGGGCGACACAAGAGACCCAGTACTTC	CASSLGGGATQETQYF
TRBV29-1	NA	NA	TRBJ2-2	TGCAGCGTTGTGGGGCAGAACACCGGGGAGCTGTTTTTT	CSVVGQNTGELFF
TRBV5-1	few	TRBD2	TRBJ2-7	TGCGCCAGCAGCTTGGGGACTAGCGGGAGGGCCTCCGAGCAGTACTTC	CASSLGTSGRASEQYF
TRBV6-5	NA	NA	TRBJ1-1	TGTGCCAGCAGTAGCTCACTCATGAACACTGAAGCTTTCTTT	CASSSSLMNTEAFF
TRBV30	NA	NA	TRBJ1-4	TGTGCCTGGAGTTCAGGGACATTTAATGAAAAACTGTTTTTT	CAWSSGTFNEKLFF
TRBV25-1	NA	NA	TRBJ1-4	TGTGCCAGTCAGGATTTTGAAAAACTGTTTTTT	CASQDFEKLFF
TRBV2	NA	TRBD1	TRBJ2-3	TGTGCCAGCACACGGGACAGGGGAGCAGATACGCAGTATTTT	CASTRDRGADTQYF
TRBV5-1	NA	NA	TRBJ2-3	TGCGCCAGCAGCTTGGCGACAGGCACAGATACGCAGTATTTT	CASSLATGTDTQYF
TRBV11-3	NA	NA	TRBJ2-7	TGTGCCAGCAGACATACGGGCTACGAGCAGTACTTC	CASRHTGYEQYF
TRBV6-5	NA	TRBD1	TRBJ1-1	TGTGCCAGCAGTTACTTAAGGGGGCAAACTGAAGCTTTCTTT	CASSYLRGQTEAFF
TRBV5-5	NA	TRBD1	TRBJ2-7	TGTGCCAGCACCTTGGGACCGGGACAGGGGAGGGAGCAGTACTTC	CASTLGPGQGREQYF
TRBV6-5	NA	NA	TRBJ1-3	TGTGCCAGCAGTTACTCCGCCCGGGAACCTGGAAACACCATATATTTT	CASSYSAREPGNTIYF
TRBV28	NA	NA	TRBJ1-1	TGTGCCAGCAGGTTACCCAGGGGAGACACTGAAGCTTTCTTT	CASRLPRGDTEAFF
TRBV29-1	NA	NA	TRBJ1-5	TGCAGCGTCGTGGAGGGGACGGGCAATCAGCCCCAGCATTTT	CSVVEGTGNQPQHF
TRBV9	NA	TRBD2	TRBJ2-1	TGTGCCAGCAGCGTACCCGGGACTAGCGGGAGCCAAACCTACAATGAGCAGTTCTTC	CASSVPGTSGSQTYNEQFF
TRBV4-1	NA	TRBD1	TRBJ2-6	TGCGCCAGCAGCCAAGATTGGACAGGGGGGACCCTCGGGGCCAACGTCCTGACTTTC	CASSQDWTGGTLGANVLTF
TRBV5-5	NA	TRBD1	TRBJ2-7	TGTGCCAGCAGAAATTGGTACAGGGGAGAGCAGTACTTC	CASRNWYRGEQYF
TRBV5-1	NA	NA	TRBJ2-1	TGCGCCAGCAGTGAGGGAACGCTTAATGAGCAGTTCTTC	CASSEGTLNEQFF
TRBV25-1	NA	NA	TRBJ2-1	TGTGCCAGCAGTGAATATAGCTACAATGAGCAGTTCTTC	CASSEYSYNEQFF
TRBV6-5	NA	NA	TRBJ2-1	TGTGCCAGCAGTAAGTCAGGGGGGTTCCACAATGAGCAGTTCTTC	CASSKSGGFHNEQFF
TRBV29-1	NA	NA	TRBJ2-3	TGCAGCGCCAACACAGATACGCAGTATTTT	CSANTDTQYF
TRBV28	NA	NA	TRBJ2-7	TGTGCCAGCAGTGCGACTAGGCTCTACGAGCAGTACTTC	CASSATRLYEQYF
TRBV11-3	NA	TRBD1	TRBJ2-3	TGTGCCAGCAGCTCACCCCGACAGGGTCCAGATACGCAGTATTTT	CASSSPRQGPDTQYF
TRBV6-5	NA	TRBD1	TRBJ1-6	TGTGCCAGCAGGGACAGGGTGGTGTCACCCCTCCACTTT	CASRDRVVSPLHF
TRBV18	NA	NA	TRBJ1-1	TGTGCCAGCTCACCACGAGTGAGACAGATGAACACTGAAGCTTTCTTT	CASSPRVRQMNTEAFF
TRBV2	few	NA	TRBJ1-5	TGTGCCAGCAGTGAATTGGGAGGGAAGCAGCCCCAGCATTTT	CASSELGGKQPQHF
TRBV5-6	NA	NA	TRBJ1-1	TGTGCCAGCAGCCAGGGCCTCGAAGCTTTCTTT	CASSQGLEAFF
TRBV28	NA	NA	TRBJ2-3	TGTGCCAGCAGTTCCTCCACTACTAATACGCAGTATTTT	CASSSSTTNTQYF
TRBV7-2	few	TRBD1	TRBJ1-2	TGTGCCAGCAGCTTAGGGACAGGGTATGGCTACACCTTC	CASSLGTGYGYTF
TRBV10-2	NA	NA	TRBJ1-1	TGCGCCAGCAGGGTAAGGGGGAACACTGAAGCTTTCTTT	CASRVRGNTEAFF
TRBV10-2	few	TRBD2	TRBJ2-1	TGCGCCAGCAGTGAGTCGAGGGCCAGCGGGACCCCCAATGAGCAGTTCTTC	CASSESRASGTPNEQFF
TRBV27	NA	TRBD2	TRBJ2-1	TGTGCCAGCAGTGTAACTGAGCGGGAGGCATACAATGAGCAGTTCTTC	CASSVTEREAYNEQFF
TRBV9	NA	NA	TRBJ2-5	TGTGCCAGCACGTCAGGGGCCCATGGAGAGACCCAGTACTTC	CASTSGAHGETQYF
TRBV10-3	NA	TRBD1	TRBJ2-5	TGTGCCACAGGACAGGGCCAAGAGACCCAGTACTTC	CATGQGQETQYF
TRBV25-1	NA	NA	TRBJ2-2	TGTGCCAGCAGTGATAGAGGACAGAGAAACACCGGGGAGCTGTTTTTT	CASSDRGQRNTGELFF
TRBV5-6	NA	TRBD1	TRBJ1-5	TGTGCCAGCAGCCCTGGGACAGGGGCTCAGCCCCAGCATTTT	CASSPGTGAQPQHF
TRBV6-5	NA	NA	TRBJ2-5	TGTGCCAGCAGTGACTCAGCGCTCCGCCAGACCCAGTACTTC	CASSDSALRQTQYF
TRBV2	NA	TRBD1	TRBJ2-1	TGTGCCAGCAGTCTGGACAGGGGCTCCTACAATGAGCAGTTCTTC	CASSLDRGSYNEQFF
TRBV2	once	NA	TRBJ2-3	TGTGCCAGCGGAGGGGGCAGTAGCACAGATACGCAGTATTTT	CASGGGSSTDTQYF
TRBV13	NA	NA	TRBJ2-1	TGTGCCAGCAGCCCAGCGCTAGAAAGTATGAGGTACAATGAGCAGTTCTTC	CASSPALESMRYNEQFF
TRBV6-5	NA	TRBD1	TRBJ1-5	TGTGCCAGCAGGGTCGGACAGGCGGGCAATCAGCCCCAGCATTTT	CASRVGQAGNQPQHF
TRBV7-9	NA	TRBD1	TRBJ1-1	TGTGCCAGCAGCCGAATCCAGGGGGGAACTGAAGCTTTCTTT	CASSRIQGGTEAFF
TRBV30	NA	NA	TRBJ1-3	TGTGCCTGGAGTGTACGTGGGGGGAGCTCTGGAAACACCATATATTTT	CAWSVRGGSSGNTIYF
TRBV7-6	few	NA	TRBJ1-1	TGTGCCAGCAGCCAGGGCCGAGCGGGGAGTCCCACTGAAGCTTTCTTT	CASSQGRAGSPTEAFF
TRBV7-8	NA	NA	TRBJ2-1	TGTGCCAGCAGCTTAGAGGGACTCTCAGTGCAGTTCTTC	CASSLEGLSVQFF
TRBV28	few	NA	TRBJ1-1	TGTGCCAGCAGTCTACTTAGGGGCCACACTGAAGCTTTCTTT	CASSLLRGHTEAFF
TRBV6-1	NA	TRBD2	TRBJ2-7	TGTGCCAGCAGTGAAGGTACTAGCGGCCCCTACGAGCAGTACTTC	CASSEGTSGPYEQYF